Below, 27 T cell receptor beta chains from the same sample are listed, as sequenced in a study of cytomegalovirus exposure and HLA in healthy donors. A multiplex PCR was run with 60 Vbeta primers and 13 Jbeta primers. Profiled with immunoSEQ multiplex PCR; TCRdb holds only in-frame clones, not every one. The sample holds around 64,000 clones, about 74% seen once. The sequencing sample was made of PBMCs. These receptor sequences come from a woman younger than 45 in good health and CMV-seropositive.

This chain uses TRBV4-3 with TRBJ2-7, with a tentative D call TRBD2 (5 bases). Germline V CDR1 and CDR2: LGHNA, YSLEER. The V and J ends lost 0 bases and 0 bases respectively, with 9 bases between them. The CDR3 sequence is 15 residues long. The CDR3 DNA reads TGCGCCAGCAGCCAAGAAGGGAGTTCCTCCTACGAGCAGTACTTC. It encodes CASSQEGSSSYEQYF.

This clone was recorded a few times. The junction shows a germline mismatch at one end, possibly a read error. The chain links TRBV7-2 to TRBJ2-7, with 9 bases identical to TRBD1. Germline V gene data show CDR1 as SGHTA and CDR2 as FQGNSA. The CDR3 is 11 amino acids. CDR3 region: CASSWGTGPNF. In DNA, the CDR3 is TGTGCCAGCAGCTGGGGGACAGGGCCAAACTTC.

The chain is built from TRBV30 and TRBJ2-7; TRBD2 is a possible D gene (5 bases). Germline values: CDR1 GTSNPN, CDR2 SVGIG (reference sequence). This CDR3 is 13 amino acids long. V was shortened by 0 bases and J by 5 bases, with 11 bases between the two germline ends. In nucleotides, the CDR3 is TGTGCCTGGAGTGTACTGAGGGTCCACGAGCAGTACTTC. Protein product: CAWSVLRVHEQYF.

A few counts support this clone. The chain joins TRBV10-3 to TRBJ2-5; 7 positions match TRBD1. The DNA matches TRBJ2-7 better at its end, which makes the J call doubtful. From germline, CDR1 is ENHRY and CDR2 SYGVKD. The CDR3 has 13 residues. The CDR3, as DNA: TGTGCTGTACGGGACAGCAACTCCTACGAGCAGTACTTC. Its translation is CAVRDSNSYEQYF.

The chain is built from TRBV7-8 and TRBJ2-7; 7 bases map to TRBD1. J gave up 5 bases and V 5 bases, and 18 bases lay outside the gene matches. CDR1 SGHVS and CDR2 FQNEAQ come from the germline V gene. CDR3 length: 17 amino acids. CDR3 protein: CASSHQILGQVKDEQYF. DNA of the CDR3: TGTGCCAGCAGCCATCAGATCCTCGGACAGGTAAAGGACGAGCAGTACTTC.

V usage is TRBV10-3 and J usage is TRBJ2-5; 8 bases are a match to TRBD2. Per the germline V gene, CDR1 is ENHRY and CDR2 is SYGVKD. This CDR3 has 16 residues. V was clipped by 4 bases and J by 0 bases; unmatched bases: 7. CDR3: CAISGNSGMYQETQYF. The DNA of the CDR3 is TGTGCCATCAGTGGTAATAGCGGGATGTACCAAGAGACCCAGTACTTC.

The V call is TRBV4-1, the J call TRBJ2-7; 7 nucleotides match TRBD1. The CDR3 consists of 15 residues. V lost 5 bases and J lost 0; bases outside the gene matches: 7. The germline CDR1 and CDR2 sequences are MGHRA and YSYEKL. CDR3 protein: CASSNPTGSSYEQYF. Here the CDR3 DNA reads TGCGCCAGCAGCAACCCGACAGGGAGCTCCTACGAGCAGTACTTC.

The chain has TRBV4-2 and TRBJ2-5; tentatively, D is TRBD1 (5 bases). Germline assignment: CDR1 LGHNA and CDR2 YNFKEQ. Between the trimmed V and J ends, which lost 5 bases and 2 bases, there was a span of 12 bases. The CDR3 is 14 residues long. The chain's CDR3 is CASSRGTAQETQYF. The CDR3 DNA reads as TGTGCCAGCAGCAGGGGAACAGCTCAAGAGACCCAGTACTTC.

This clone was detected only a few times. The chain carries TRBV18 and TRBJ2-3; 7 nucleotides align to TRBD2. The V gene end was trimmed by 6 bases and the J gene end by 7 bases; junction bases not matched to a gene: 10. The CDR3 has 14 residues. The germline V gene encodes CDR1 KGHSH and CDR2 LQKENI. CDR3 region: CASSPGTKFHTQYF. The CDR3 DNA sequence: TGTGCCAGCTCCCCCGGGACTAAATTCCATACGCAGTATTTT. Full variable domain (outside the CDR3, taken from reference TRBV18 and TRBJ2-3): NAGVMQNPRHLVRRRGQEARLRCSPMKGHSHVYWYRQLPEEGLKFMVYLQKENIIDESGMPKERFSAEFPKEGPSILRIQQVVRGDSAAYFCASSPGTKFHTQYFGPGTRLTVL.

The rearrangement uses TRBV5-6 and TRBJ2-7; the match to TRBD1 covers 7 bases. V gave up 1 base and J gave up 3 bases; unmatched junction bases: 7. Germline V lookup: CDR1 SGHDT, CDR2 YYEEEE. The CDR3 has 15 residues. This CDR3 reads CASSLRGHSLYEQYF. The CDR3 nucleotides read TGTGCCAGCAGCTTGAGGGGGCACTCTCTCTACGAGCAGTACTTC.

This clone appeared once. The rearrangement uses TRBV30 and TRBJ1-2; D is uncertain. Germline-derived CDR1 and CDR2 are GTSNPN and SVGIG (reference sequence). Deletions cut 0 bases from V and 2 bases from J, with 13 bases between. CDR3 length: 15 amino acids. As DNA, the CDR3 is TGTGCCTGGAGTGTAAGTGGGCAGTACAACTATGGCTACACCTTC. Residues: CAWSVSGQYNYGYTF.

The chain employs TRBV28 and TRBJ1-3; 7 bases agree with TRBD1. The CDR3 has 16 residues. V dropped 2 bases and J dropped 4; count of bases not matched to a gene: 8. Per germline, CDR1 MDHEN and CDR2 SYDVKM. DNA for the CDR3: TGTGCCAGCAGTTTAGACAGGGAGAGTGTAGGAAACACCATATATTTT. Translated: CASSLDRESVGNTIYF.

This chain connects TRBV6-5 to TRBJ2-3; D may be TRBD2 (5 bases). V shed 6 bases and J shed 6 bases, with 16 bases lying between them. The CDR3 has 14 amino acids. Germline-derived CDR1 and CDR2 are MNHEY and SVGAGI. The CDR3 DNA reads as TGTGCCAGCAGCGAGGGCCCGAGCCTGGATACGCAGTATTTT. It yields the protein CASSEGPSLDTQYF.

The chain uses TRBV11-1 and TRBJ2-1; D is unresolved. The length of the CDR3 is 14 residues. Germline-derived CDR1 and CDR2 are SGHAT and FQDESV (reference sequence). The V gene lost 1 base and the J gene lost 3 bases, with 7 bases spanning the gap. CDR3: CASSLGAGYNEQFF. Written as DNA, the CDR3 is TGTGCCAGCAGCTTAGGAGCAGGCTACAATGAGCAGTTCTTC.

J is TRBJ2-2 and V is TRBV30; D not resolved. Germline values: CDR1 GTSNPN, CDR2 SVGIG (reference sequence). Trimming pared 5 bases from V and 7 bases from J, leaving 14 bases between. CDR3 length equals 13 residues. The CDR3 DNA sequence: TGTGCCTGGGCCGTAGTAACCGGCGGGGAGCTGTTTTTT. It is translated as CAWAVVTGGELFF.

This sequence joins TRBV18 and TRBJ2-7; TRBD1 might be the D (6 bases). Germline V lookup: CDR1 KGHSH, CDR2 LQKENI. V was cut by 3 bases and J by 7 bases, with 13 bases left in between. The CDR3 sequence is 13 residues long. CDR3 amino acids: CASSPRDKGEQYF. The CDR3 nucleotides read TGTGCCAGCTCACCTCGGGACAAAGGGGAGCAGTACTTC.

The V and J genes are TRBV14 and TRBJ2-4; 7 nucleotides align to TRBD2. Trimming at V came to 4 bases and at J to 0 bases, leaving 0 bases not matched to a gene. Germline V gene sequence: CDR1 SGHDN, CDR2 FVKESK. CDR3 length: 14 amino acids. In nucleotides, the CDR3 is TGTGCCAGCAGCCTAGCGGGAGCCAAAAACATTCAGTACTTC. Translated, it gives CASSLAGAKNIQYF.

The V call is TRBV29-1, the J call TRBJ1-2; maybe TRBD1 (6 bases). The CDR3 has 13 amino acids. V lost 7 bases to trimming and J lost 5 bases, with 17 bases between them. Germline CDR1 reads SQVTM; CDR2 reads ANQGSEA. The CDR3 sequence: CSARRTETYGYTF. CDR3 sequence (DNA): TGCAGCGCAAGACGGACAGAGACTTATGGCTACACCTTC.

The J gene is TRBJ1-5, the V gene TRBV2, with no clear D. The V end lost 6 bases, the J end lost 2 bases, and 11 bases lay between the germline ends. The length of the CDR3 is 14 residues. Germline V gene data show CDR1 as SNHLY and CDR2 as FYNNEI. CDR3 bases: TGTGCCAGCAGCGGTGGACTGCGCAATCAGCCCCAGCATTTT. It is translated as CASSGGLRNQPQHF.

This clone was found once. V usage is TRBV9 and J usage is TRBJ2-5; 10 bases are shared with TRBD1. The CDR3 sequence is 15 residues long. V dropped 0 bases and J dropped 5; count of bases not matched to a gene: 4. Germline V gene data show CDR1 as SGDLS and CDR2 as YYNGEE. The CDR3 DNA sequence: TGTGCCAGCAGCGTAGGACAGGGGGCGGGGGAGACCCAGTACTTC. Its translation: CASSVGQGAGETQYF.

The DNA for the CDR3 is TGTGCCAGCAGTTACGGGCCAGGGAATGGCTACACCTTC. Residues: CASSYGPGNGYTF. V and J are TRBV6-5 and TRBJ1-2; D is perhaps TRBD1 (5 bases). CDR3 size: 13 residues. Germline values: CDR1 MNHEY, CDR2 SVGAGI. The ends were cut back, 2 bases at V and 6 bases at J, with 10 bases in the middle.

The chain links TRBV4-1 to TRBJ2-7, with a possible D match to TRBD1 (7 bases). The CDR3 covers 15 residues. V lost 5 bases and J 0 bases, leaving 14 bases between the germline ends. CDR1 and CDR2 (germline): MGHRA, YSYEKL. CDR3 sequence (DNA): TGCGCCAGCAGCGGGGGGACAGCCCTCTCCTACGAGCAGTACTTC. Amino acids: CASSGGTALSYEQYF.

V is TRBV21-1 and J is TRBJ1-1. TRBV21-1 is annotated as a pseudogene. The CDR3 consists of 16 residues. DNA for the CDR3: TGTGCCAGCAGTTCAGAACGGGTGAGTACCGGCACTGAAGCTTTCTTT. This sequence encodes CASSSERVSTGTEAFF.

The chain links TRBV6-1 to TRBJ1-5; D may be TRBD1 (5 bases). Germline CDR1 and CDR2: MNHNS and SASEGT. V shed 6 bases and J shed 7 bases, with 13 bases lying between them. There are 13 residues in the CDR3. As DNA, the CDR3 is TGTGCCAGCAGATCCAACGGGGGGCAGCCCCAGCATTTT. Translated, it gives CASRSNGGQPQHF.

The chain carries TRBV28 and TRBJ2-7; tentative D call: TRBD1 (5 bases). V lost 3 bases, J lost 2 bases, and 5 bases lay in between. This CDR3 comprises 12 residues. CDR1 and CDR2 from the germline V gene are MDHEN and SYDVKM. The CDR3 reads CASSFRAYEQYF. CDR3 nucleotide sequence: TGTGCCAGCAGTTTCAGGGCCTACGAGCAGTACTTC.

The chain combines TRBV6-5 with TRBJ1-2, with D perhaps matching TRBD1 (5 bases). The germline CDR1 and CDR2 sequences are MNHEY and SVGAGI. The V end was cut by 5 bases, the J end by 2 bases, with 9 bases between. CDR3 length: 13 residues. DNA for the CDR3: TGTGCCAGCAGTACCAGACAGAACTATGGCTACACCTTC. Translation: CASSTRQNYGYTF.

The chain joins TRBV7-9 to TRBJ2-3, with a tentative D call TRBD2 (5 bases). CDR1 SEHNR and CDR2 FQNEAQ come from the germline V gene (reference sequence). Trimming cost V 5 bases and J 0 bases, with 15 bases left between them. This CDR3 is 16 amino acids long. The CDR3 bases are TGTGCCAGCAGCCTCACTAGGGAGCGGAGCACAGATACGCAGTATTTT. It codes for CASSLTRERSTDTQYF.